This entry lists 21 T cell receptor beta chains sequenced from one sample in a study of CXCR3-negative and CXCR3-positive naive CD8 T cells. TRB cDNA was prepared as libraries by UMI-labeled 5' RACE. For each CDR3 protein, TCRdb gives one entry from its re-call of the 5' RACE reads, without DNA. The sample data list approximately 88,000 distinct CDR3 sequences. Sequencing was done on a sample of naive CXCR3- CD8+ T cells from blood. Regarding subset: CD45RO-CCR7+CD27+CD95- naive CD8+ T cells lacking CXCR3 (TNR3-). These receptors all stem from a human donor in good health. Some clones in this sample may be carry-over from other donors' samples.

The rearrangement uses TRBV5-1 and TRBJ2-1; the TCRdb D gene call, TRBD1, has no DNA to confirm it. The CDR3 has 16 residues. Germline-derived CDR1 and CDR2 are SGHRS and YFSETQ. The CDR3 spells CASSLEDRGTGNEQFF.

The chain carries TRBV7-2 and TRBJ2-5; no DNA is available, so the TRBD1 call from TCRdb remains unchecked. Germline loops: CDR1 SGHTA, CDR2 FQGNSA. The length of the CDR3 is 16 residues. Here the CDR3 reads CASSPVSGGGEETQYF.

This chain joins TRBV7-9 and TRBJ2-7. Per the germline V gene, CDR1 is SEHNR and CDR2 is FQNEAQ (reference sequence). CDR3 length equals 11 residues. The CDR3 loop reads CATDSRREQYF.

V and J are TRBV7-9 and TRBJ2-3; TCRdb calls TRBD2, which cannot be checked without DNA. The germline V gene has CDR1 SEHNR and CDR2 FQNEAQ (reference sequence). The CDR3 extends over 12 amino acids. The CDR3 sequence is CASSLQSDTQYF.

J is TRBJ2-3 and V is TRBV28; the D gene TCRdb calls, TRBD1, cannot be checked with no DNA. The CDR3 totals 16 residues. Germline assignment: CDR1 MDHEN and CDR2 SYDVKM. The CDR3 is CASSLRGRVGTDTQYF.

The rearrangement links TRBV30 to TRBJ1-1; there is no DNA to check the TCRdb D call of TRBD1. CDR1 and CDR2 from the germline V gene are GTSNPN and SVGIG (reference sequence). This CDR3 has 13 residues. CDR3 loop: CAWSADGRSEAFF. Using reference TRBV30 and TRBJ1-1 for the parts outside the CDR3, the full variable domain is SQTIHQWPATLVQPVGSPLSLECTVEGTSNPNLYWYRQAAGRGLQLLFYSVGIGQISSEVPQNLSASRPQDRQFILSSKKLLLSDSGFYLCAWSADGRSEAFFGQGTRLTVV.

The chain employs TRBV29-1 and TRBJ2-1. The CDR3 is made up of 15 amino acids. Germline V gene sequence: CDR1 SQVTM, CDR2 ANQGSEA. CDR3 region: CSVEGAASTYNEQFF.

This sequence joins TRBV29-1 and TRBJ1-2; as DNA is missing, the TRBD1 call by TCRdb cannot be tested. Looked up from germline, CDR1 is SQVTM and CDR2 is ANQGSEA. The CDR3 is made up of 12 amino acids. This chain's CDR3 is CSVTGGNYGYTF. Variable domain in full (rest from reference TRBV29-1 and TRBJ1-2): SAVISQKPSRDICQRGTSLTIQCQVDSQVTMMFWYRQQPGQSLTLIATANQGSEATYESGFVIDKFPISRPNLTFSTLTVSNMSPEDSSIYLCSVTGGNYGYTFGSGTRLTVV.

V usage is TRBV12-3 or TRBV12-4 and J usage is TRBJ1-2; TCRdb calls TRBD1, which cannot be checked without DNA. The CDR3 is 15 amino acids. CDR3 protein: CASSSTDRGHGGYTF.

The rearrangement links TRBV28 to TRBJ2-3. Germline V gene sequence: CDR1 MDHEN, CDR2 SYDVKM. CDR3 size: 17 residues. Here the CDR3 reads CASSPIRSGRYTDTQYF.

J is TRBJ2-7 and V is TRBV7-9; TCRdb outputs TRBD1, but without DNA this stays unchecked. Germline-derived CDR1 and CDR2 are SEHNR and FQNEAQ (reference sequence). The CDR3 sequence is 12 residues long. CDR3 in amino acids: CASSLTGWEQYF.

The CDR3 reads CASSGSNTGELFF. The chain recombines TRBV5-1 with TRBJ2-2. This CDR3 spans 13 amino acids. The germline V gene has CDR1 SGHRS and CDR2 YFSETQ.

The chain carries TRBV7-9 and TRBJ2-7; TCRdb indicates TRBD1, and absent DNA this call remains unverified. The CDR3 consists of 15 residues. Germline V gene data show CDR1 as SEHNR and CDR2 as FQNEAQ (reference sequence). CDR3 protein: CASSLEQGLTYEQYF.

This chain uses TRBV28 with TRBJ2-1; there is no DNA to check the TCRdb D call of TRBD1. The germline CDR1 and CDR2 sequences are MDHEN and SYDVKM. This CDR3 comprises 13 residues. The CDR3 protein is CASGRGASNEQFF.

V is TRBV29-1 and J is TRBJ2-2. Germline V gene lookup returns CDR1 SQVTM and CDR2 ANQGSEA. The CDR3 is made up of 12 amino acids. The CDR3 loop reads CSVEPDNGELFF.

The chain carries TRBV11-3 and TRBJ2-1; the TCRdb call, TRBD1, lacks DNA for checking. This CDR3 has 14 amino acids. In germline, CDR1 is SGHNT, CDR2 YENEEA. CDR3 loop: CASSIRQGYNEQFF.

This chain connects TRBV6-1 to TRBJ2-4; TCRdb proposes TRBD1, but this gene call is untestable without DNA. Germline V gene lookup returns CDR1 MNHNS and CDR2 SASEGT. This CDR3 comprises 17 residues. This chain's CDR3 is CASRPLSWVDRKNIQYF.

The genes are TRBV28 and TRBJ2-1; the TRBD1 assignment by TCRdb is unverifiable without DNA. CDR1 and CDR2 from the germline V gene are MDHEN and SYDVKM. The CDR3 is made up of 16 amino acids. CDR3 amino acids: CASSHNSGTTTIEQFF. Full variable domain (remainder filled in from reference TRBV28 and TRBJ2-1): DVKVTQSSRYLVKRTGEKVFLECVQDMDHENMFWYRQDPGLGLRLIYFSYDVKMKEKGDIPEGYSVSREKKERFSLILESASTNQTSMYLCASSHNSGTTTIEQFFGPGTRLTVL.

The chain employs TRBV7-9 and TRBJ2-7; TCRdb returns TRBD1, unconfirmable since there is no DNA. Per germline, CDR1 SEHNR and CDR2 FQNEAQ (reference sequence). The CDR3 is 18 residues long. CDR3 sequence reads: CASSSTRGFGTGGNEQYF.

This chain joins TRBV12-3 or TRBV12-4 and TRBJ2-1; the D gene TCRdb calls, TRBD1, cannot be checked with no DNA. This CDR3 has 15 amino acids. The CDR3 reads CASSLGSAGGNEQFF.

The rearrangement joins TRBV12-3 or TRBV12-4 to TRBJ1-2. The CDR3 consists of 12 residues. The CDR3 loop is CATRPANYGYTF.